Sequencing of this T cell receptor beta chain was carried out in a study of blood T cell repertoires in COVID-19. Looking at the study overall: Samples representing acute and convalescent COVID-19 were sourced from the United States, Italy and Spain. T cells, B-cell-depleted T cells, or PBMCs provided the cDNA or gDNA that served as material.

Per the original methods: The authors estimated nucleated cell counts from reference gene primer amplification. Method: immunoSEQ multiplex PCR; TCRdb's copy keeps in-frame clones and lacks some. V and J calls and clone size are as listed in that table; D and trimming were resolved from the DNA. The data show about 40,000 clones, about 90% seen once. Germline CDR1 reads MNHEY; CDR2 reads SVGAGI. V shed 2 bases and J 7 bases; nucleotides not matched to a gene: 3. The CDR3 has 13 amino acids. What was sequenced was peripheral blood. This clonotype was obtained from a woman between 25 and 40 years old in a cohort sampled during active COVID-19. The chain combines TRBV6-5 with TRBJ1-2, with TRBD1 identical over 8 bases. As DNA, the CDR3 is TGTGCCAGCAGTTACCAGGGGGCGCTTGGCTACACCTTC. This sequence encodes CASSYQGALGYTF.